This TCR beta chain was sequenced in a study of identical twins. The trim removed 6 bases at V and 7 bases at J, leaving 13 bases unmatched. This CDR3 region has 16 residues. Germline CDR1 SGHAT, CDR2 FQNNGV. This clonotype has only a few counts. Its specificity is not known. General observations from the study: Conclusions relied on cross-sectional statistical analysis, not following the same donors. Alpha sequences that were out-of-frame and twin-shared showed an excess of low generation probability. Fewer insertions were carried by abundant cord blood beta clonotypes, but none was seen in memory repertoires.

With template switching, a universal primer site was added, and the cDNA carried unique molecular identifiers. TCRdb independently ran MiXCR on the 5' RACE reads; one entry per CDR3 protein. This table has about 340,000 distinct CDR3 sequences, around 9% appearing once. Specimen: naive T cells sorted from blood. The receptor was isolated from a woman aged 45-65 years in good health. The chain recombines TRBV11-2 with TRBJ2-2; TRBD1 matches at 8 bases. CDR3 residues: CASRRLRGRTDGELFF. CDR3 nucleotides: TGTGCCAGCAGGAGACTCAGGGGGCGAACGGACGGGGAGCTGTTTTTT. The whole variable domain, filled in from reference TRBV11-2 and TRBJ2-2, reads EAGVAQSPRYKIIEKRQSVAFWCNPISGHATLYWYQQILGQGPKLLIQFQNNGVVDDSQLPKDRFSAERLKGVDSTLKIQPAKLEDSAVYLCASRRLRGRTDGELFFGEGSRLTVL.